These 26 T cell receptor beta chains originate from one sample sequenced in a study of blood T cells in healthy people across ages. The authors ran a second PCR of roughly 7 to 11 cycles using a sample-barcoded 5' primer and a J-beta primer mix. TCRdb reprocessed the 5' RACE reads with MiXCR, giving one entry per CDR3 protein. Among 790,000 or so distinct CDR3 sequences listed, around 50% were seen once. Material: blood. Every receptor here comes from a man aged 35 to 55 in good health.

This sequence joins TRBV27 and TRBJ2-1; 7 nucleotides line up with TRBD1. Germline CDR1 reads MNHEY; CDR2 reads SMNVEV (reference sequence). Losses at the gene ends were 3 bases for V and 5 bases for J; bases not matched to a gene: 1. The CDR3 has 13 residues. CDR3 nucleotides: TGTGCCAGCAGTTTCGACAGGGACAATGAGCAGTTCTTC. This sequence encodes CASSFDRDNEQFF.

The chain recombines TRBV27 with TRBJ2-7; 8 bases agree with TRBD2. Germline-derived CDR1 and CDR2 are MNHEY and SMNVEV (reference sequence). Losses at the gene ends were 5 bases for V and 2 bases for J; bases not matched to a gene: 8. This CDR3 comprises 15 residues. The DNA of the CDR3 is TGTGCCAGCAGTCCGGAGCGGGGGATAACCTACGAGCAGTACTTC. The encoded protein is CASSPERGITYEQYF.

This clonotype came up a few times. The chain is built from TRBV9 and TRBJ2-7; a weak D match, TRBD2 (6 bases). Germline assignment: CDR1 SGDLS and CDR2 YYNGEE. With 2 bases removed from V and 0 bases from J, the gap between germline ends came to 9 bases. The CDR3 spans 14 residues. This CDR3 is CASSVGDFSYEQYF. CDR3 coding DNA: TGTGCCAGCAGCGTCGGGGACTTCTCCTACGAGCAGTACTTC.

The chain combines TRBV6-6 with TRBJ1-1; TRBD1 matches at 7 bases. Germline V gives CDR1 MNHNY, CDR2 SVGAGI (reference sequence). The CDR3 runs 13 residues. J gave up 6 bases and V 5 bases, and 6 bases lay outside the gene matches. The DNA for the CDR3 is TGTGCCAGCAGTACGACAGGGAGGGCTGAAGCTTTCTTT. Amino acids: CASSTTGRAEAFF.

This chain uses TRBV6-5 with TRBJ2-7, with no clear D. The J call may be in error: the DNA end matches TRBJ2-5 better. Looked up from germline, CDR1 is MNHEY and CDR2 is SVGAGI. This CDR3 is built from 11 residues. The CDR3 reads CASRKYETQYF. The CDR3 DNA sequence: TGTGCCAGCAGGAAGTATGAGACCCAGTACTTC.

The V call is TRBV9, the J call TRBJ2-7, with D possibly being TRBD2 (7 bases). This CDR3 is 15 amino acids long. CDR1 is SGDLS, CDR2 YYNGEE, per germline. V was trimmed by 4 bases and J by 5 bases, leaving 19 bases between them. CDR3 amino acids: CASSPGLGGANEQYF. CDR3 DNA: TGTGCCAGCAGCCCCGGACTGGGGGGGGCGAACGAGCAGTACTTC.

The chain links TRBV7-8 to TRBJ2-1, with a weak D call TRBD1 (6 bases). Germline CDR1 and CDR2: SGHVS and FQNEAQ. CDR3 size: 14 residues. Trimming left V 7 bases short and J 6 bases short, with 16 bases between. The CDR3 sequence: CASTNGGRGNEQFF. In DNA, the CDR3 is TGTGCCAGCACCAATGGCGGCAGGGGCAATGAGCAGTTCTTC.

CDR3 in amino acids: CSARDVPPLAGKETQYF. As DNA, the CDR3 is TGCAGTGCTAGAGACGTACCCCCACTAGCGGGGAAAGAGACCCAGTACTTC. The chain has TRBV20-1 and TRBJ2-5; 10 positions match TRBD2. J gave up 3 bases and V 0 bases, and 10 bases lay outside the gene matches. CDR1 and CDR2 from the germline V gene are DFQATT and SNEGSKA (reference sequence). CDR3 length equals 17 residues.

This clonotype was counted only a few times. The chain uses TRBV29-1 and TRBJ2-7; 7 nucleotides line up with TRBD1. Germline V CDR1 and CDR2: SQVTM, ANQGSEA. This CDR3 has 12 residues. V lost 4 bases and J lost 6; bases outside the gene matches: 6. CDR3 protein: CSVVTGAGEQYF. CDR3 nucleotides: TGCAGCGTTGTTACAGGGGCCGGCGAGCAGTACTTC.

This clonotype was detected ten times or more. The chain employs TRBV20-1 and TRBJ2-1, with 7 positions matching TRBD2. This CDR3 region has 14 residues. Trimming took 5 bases from V and 0 from J; bases not matched to a gene: 4. The germline V gene encodes CDR1 DFQATT and CDR2 SNEGSKA (reference sequence). The CDR3 loop is CSAEGGSSYNEQFF. Here the CDR3 DNA reads TGCAGTGCTGAGGGCGGGAGCTCCTACAATGAGCAGTTCTTC.

This clonotype showed up just a few times. This chain uses TRBV20-1 with TRBJ1-1; 7 nucleotides line up with TRBD1. The CDR3 contains 14 residues. Looked up from germline, CDR1 is DFQATT and CDR2 is SNEGSKA (reference sequence). Trimming removed 4 bases from V and 2 bases from J; junction bases left unmatched: 7. This CDR3 reads CSATYRGLNTEAFF. CDR3 bases: TGCAGTGCTACCTACAGGGGATTAAACACTGAAGCTTTCTTT.

V gene TRBV20-1 combines with J gene TRBJ2-5; D is possibly TRBD2 (5 bases). The CDR3 length is 15 residues. Germline assignment: CDR1 DFQATT and CDR2 SNEGSKA (reference sequence). Trimming left V 0 bases short and J 11 bases short, with 22 bases between. CDR3 sequence reads: CSARDSRADYNEQYF. In DNA form, the CDR3 reads TGCAGTGCTAGAGATAGTCGAGCGGATTACAATGAGCAGTACTTC.

The sample holds many counts of this clonotype. The rearrangement joins TRBV9 to TRBJ2-4; TRBD1 aligns across 9 bases. Trimming removed 5 bases from V and 0 bases from J; junction bases left unmatched: 6. This CDR3 is 16 amino acids long. The germline gives CDR1 SGDLS, CDR2 YYNGEE. This CDR3 is CASSIGGQGAKNIQYF. CDR3 sequence (DNA): TGTGCCAGCAGTATAGGGGGACAGGGAGCCAAAAACATTCAGTACTTC.

A few counts support this clonotype. The chain carries TRBV6-2 or TRBV6-3 and TRBJ2-1, with TRBD2 matching over 7 bases. This CDR3 is built from 15 residues. J lost 6 bases, V lost 6 bases, and 11 bases had no gene match. Germline CDR1 is MNHEY and CDR2 is SVGEGT. The CDR3 loop is CASSQGLLSFNEQFF. CDR3 nucleotide sequence: TGTGCCAGCAGCCAGGGACTACTCAGCTTCAATGAGCAGTTCTTC.

This chain joins TRBV3-1 and TRBJ2-1; D tentatively fits TRBD1 or TRBD2 (5 bases each). Per the germline V gene, CDR1 is LGHDT and CDR2 is YNNKEL (reference sequence). The CDR3 spans 12 residues. V was cut by 1 base and J by 9 bases, with 7 bases left in between. The CDR3 DNA follows: TGTGCCAGCAGCCAAGTGGGGACTGAGCAGTTCTTC. This codes for CASSQVGTEQFF.

The rearrangement uses TRBV11-3 and TRBJ2-3; a possible D gene is TRBD2 (6 bases). CDR1 is SGHNT, CDR2 YENEEA, per germline. The CDR3 has 17 residues. V was pared by 5 bases and J by 3 bases, with 21 bases between. The CDR3 region is CASSAAPPSSATDTQYF. The CDR3 region has the DNA TGTGCCAGCAGCGCGGCCCCCCCCTCTAGCGCGACAGATACGCAGTATTTT.

The rearrangement links TRBV28 to TRBJ2-1, with 8 bases aligning to TRBD2. The better agreement between TRBJ2-7 and the DNA end casts doubt on the J call. This CDR3 comprises 13 residues. CDR1 is MDHEN and CDR2 is SYDVKM in the germline V gene. Here the CDR3 DNA reads TGTGCCAGCGTAGCGGGATCCTACAATGAGCAGTACTTC. The encoded protein is CASVAGSYNEQYF.

This clonotype has only a few counts. This chain joins TRBV13 and TRBJ2-5; TRBD1 matches at 10 bases. V shed 3 bases and J 3 bases; nucleotides not matched to a gene: 4. CDR1 PRHDT and CDR2 FYEKMQ come from the germline V gene (reference sequence). CDR3 length equals 15 residues. The CDR3 spells CASSLGQGPKETQYF. CDR3 coding DNA: TGTGCCAGCAGCTTGGGACAGGGGCCCAAAGAGACCCAGTACTTC.

The rearrangement links TRBV29-1 to TRBJ2-1; no clear D. V was cut by 5 bases and J by 4 bases, with 12 bases left in between. The CDR3 length is 13 residues. CDR1 and CDR2 from the germline V gene are SQVTM and ANQGSEA. CDR3 sequence reads: CSVRGQPYNEQFF. The CDR3 region has the DNA TGCAGCGTTCGAGGTCAGCCTTACAATGAGCAGTTCTTC.

The sample holds a few counts of this clonotype. J is TRBJ2-6 and V is TRBV12-3 or TRBV12-4; D is undetermined. Trimming left V 4 bases short and J 3 bases short, with 10 bases between. The CDR3 is 15 amino acids. CDR3 nucleotide sequence: TGTGCCAGCAGTTCATACCAAGTTGGGGCCAACGTCCTGACTTTC. Its translation is CASSSYQVGANVLTF.

The J gene is TRBJ2-1, the V gene TRBV2; 7 bases map to TRBD1. The J segment lost 4 bases and the V segment lost 0 bases, leaving 9 bases of the junction unmatched. The CDR3 is 17 residues long. Per the germline V gene, CDR1 is SNHLY and CDR2 is FYNNEI. The CDR3 loop is CASSEASYRGVYNEQFF. As DNA, the CDR3 is TGTGCCAGCAGTGAAGCCTCCTACAGGGGTGTGTACAATGAGCAGTTCTTC.

This clonotype was seen repeatedly, ten times or more. The chain employs TRBV7-2 and TRBJ2-3; weak D call: TRBD1 (6 bases). V lost 5 bases and J 3 bases, leaving 15 bases between the germline ends. In germline, CDR1 is SGHTA, CDR2 FQGNSA. This CDR3 region has 15 residues. The CDR3 coding sequence is TGTGCCAGCAGCCTAACCCGACAGGTGACAGATACGCAGTATTTT. Translating it yields CASSLTRQVTDTQYF.

The V gene is TRBV3-1, the J gene TRBJ1-4; the D gene is possibly TRBD1 (5 bases). The V end was cut by 2 bases, the J end by 5 bases, with 12 bases between. Germline V gives CDR1 LGHDT, CDR2 YNNKEL (reference sequence). This CDR3 has 15 residues. CDR3 loop: CASSQTGEANEKLFF. The CDR3 nucleotides are TGTGCCAGCAGCCAAACAGGAGAAGCGAATGAAAAACTGTTTTTT.

This clonotype was recorded once. The chain's CDR3 is CAISEGALSEQFF. CDR3 sequence (DNA): TGTGCCATCAGTGAGGGGGCCTTAAGTGAGCAGTTCTTC. This chain connects TRBV10-3 to TRBJ2-1; D perhaps matches TRBD1 (5 bases). Per the germline V gene, CDR1 is ENHRY and CDR2 is SYGVKD. V gave up 2 bases and J gave up 9 bases, with 11 bases separating them. CDR3 length: 13 residues.

The chain links TRBV6-1 to TRBJ2-5, with 7 bases that match TRBD1. V was clipped by 3 bases and J by 2 bases; unmatched bases: 6. The CDR3 length is 15 residues. Germline V gene data show CDR1 as MNHNS and CDR2 as SASEGT. CDR3 coding DNA: TGTGCCAGCAGTGACTTTAGGGGGCTACAAGAGACCCAGTACTTC. Translation gives CASSDFRGLQETQYF.

The rearrangement links TRBV28 to TRBJ1-2; TRBD1 agrees at 10 bases. The V and J ends lost 6 bases and 2 bases, in that order; junction bases with no gene match: 6. The CDR3 is 15 residues long. The germline V gene encodes CDR1 MDHEN and CDR2 SYDVKM. The CDR3 spells CASRKTGGTNYGYTF. The CDR3 nucleotides read TGTGCCAGCAGAAAGACAGGGGGCACCAACTATGGCTACACCTTC.